This is a list of T cell receptor beta chains from one sample in a study of T cell responses to AZD1222 COVID-19 vaccine. Clones were read by immunoSEQ multiplex PCR, and TCRdb kept only the in-frame ones, dropping some. The sample lists tens of thousands of clones; roughly 90% were seen once. The specimen comprised peripheral blood, sampled on day 0 of AZD1222 vaccination. Source of these receptors: an adult in good health. The CDR3 runs from the conserved cysteine through the conserved F or W. The D gene is left open where the match is weak. Clone size is not always given. Where it is, it says once, few, many or a class for expanded clones.

>TRBJ2-3|TRBV5-5|TRBD2|once
TGTGCCAGCAGCCTCTACTCTCTAGCGGGACAAGATACGCAGTATTTT
CASSLYSLAGQDTQYF
>TRBJ2-7|TRBV7-2|.|.
TGTGCCAGCAGCTTGTTGGTAACAAGCTCCTACGAGCAGTACTTC
CASSLLVTSSYEQYF
>TRBJ2-7|TRBV7-9|TRBD1|.
TGTGCCAGCAGCCAGTTACAGGGGACGGGCCACGAGCAGTACTTC
CASSQLQGTGHEQYF
>TRBJ2-1|TRBV4-2|TRBD2|.
TGTGCCAGCAGCCAAGACCCATTCCTAGCGGTCTCCTACAATGAGCAGTTCTTC
CASSQDPFLAVSYNEQFF
>TRBJ2-7|TRBV28|.|.
TGTGCCAGCAGCCCATCCAGGGGCCGCTACGAGCAGTACTTC
CASSPSRGRYEQYF
>TRBJ2-1|TRBV3-1/TRBV3-2|.|.
TGTGCCAGCAGCGCCTCGCTAGCGCCTGAGCAGTTCTTC
CASSASLAPEQFF
>TRBJ2-7|TRBV7-9|.|.
TGTGCCAGCAGCCGATCCCATACCTACGAGCAGTACTTC
CASSRSHTYEQYF
>TRBJ1-4|TRBV2|.|.
TGTGCCACAGCGGGACGGTCGAGGGGCCTTAATGAAAAACTGTTTTTT
CATAGRSRGLNEKLFF
>TRBJ2-7|TRBV5-1|.|.
TGCGCCAGCAGCTTGGATTCAGGGTTCTGGGAGCAGTACTTC
CASSLDSGFWEQYF
>TRBJ1-2|TRBV29-1|.|.
TGCAGCGTTGAACCTCCCCACTATGGCTACACCTTC
CSVEPPHYGYTF
>TRBJ2-6|TRBV7-3|.|.
TGTGCCAGCAGCCCCCGTGTCTCTGGGGCCAACGTCCTGACTTTC
CASSPRVSGANVLTF
>TRBJ2-3|TRBV19|.|.
TGTGCCAGTAGTGGACTCCGCACAGATACGCAGTATTTT
CASSGLRTDTQYF
>TRBJ2-2|TRBV9|.|.
TGTGCCAGCAGCGTCGGAGGGCCTGACGGGGAGCTGTTTTTT
CASSVGGPDGELFF
>TRBJ2-5|TRBV28|.|.
TGTGCCAGCAACCGGGGCGGCCTCGTCCAAGAGACCCAGTACTTC
CASNRGGLVQETQYF
>TRBJ2-3|TRBV6-5|.|.
TGTGCCAGCAGTTACTGGGGGGGCGCGAGCACAGATACGCAGTATTTT
CASSYWGGASTDTQYF
>TRBJ2-1|TRBV6-5|.|.
TGTGCCAGCAGTTCGCAGGGTGGGTCTAGAGAGAATGAGCAGTTCTTC
CASSSQGGSRENEQFF
>TRBJ2-1|TRBV20-1|.|.
TGCAGTGCTAGTGGTGGGTCTAGCGTGGGGAACAATGAGCAGTTCTTC
CSASGGSSVGNNEQFF
>TRBJ1-2|TRBV15|.|.
TGTGCCACCAGCAGAGATATCAGCGGAGGCGAAGGGGGCTACACCTTC
CATSRDISGGEGGYTF
>TRBJ1-5|TRBV6-5|.|.
TGTGCCAGCAGTTTCTCCGGGACCTACAATCAGCCCCAGCATTTT
CASSFSGTYNQPQHF
>TRBJ1-1|TRBV5-1|TRBD1|.
TGCGCCAGCAGCCCGCTCACAGGGGCCCTCATGAACACTGAAGCTTTCTTT
CASSPLTGALMNTEAFF
>TRBJ2-7|TRBV6-4|TRBD2|.
TGTGCCAGCAGATACCCTGGTAGCGGGATGGACGAGCAGTACTTC
CASRYPGSGMDEQYF
>TRBJ2-2|TRBV6-4|.|.
TGTGCCAGCAGTGACTCGGGGGATACCGGGGAGCTGTTTTTT
CASSDSGDTGELFF
>TRBJ1-2|TRBV7-2|.|.
TGTGCCAGCAGCTCCGGGACAAACTATGGCTACACCTTC
CASSSGTNYGYTF
>TRBJ1-4|TRBV6-2/TRBV6-3|TRBD1|.
TGTGCCAGCAGCAGGGGGGGGAGGGACGAAAAACTGTTTTTT
CASSRGGRDEKLFF
>TRBJ2-7|TRBV12-1|.|.
TGTGCCAGCAGCTTTGAATTGCGGGAGAAATGGGGGGAGCAGTACTTC
CASSFELREKWGEQYF
>TRBJ1-1|TRBV5-1|TRBD1|.
TGCGCCAGCAGCTTCAGTACAGGGGGGACTGAAGCTTTCTTT
CASSFSTGGTEAFF
>TRBJ2-1|TRBV19|TRBD2|.
TGTGCCAGTAGTATCGCCCTAGCGGGTAACAATGAGCAGTTCTTC
CASSIALAGNNEQFF
>TRBJ1-1|TRBV5-4|TRBD1|few
TGTGCCAGCGGGCGGCAGGGGGCTTGGGAGAACACTGAAGCTTTCTTT
CASGRQGAWENTEAFF
>TRBJ1-4|TRBV7-8|.|.
TGTGCCAGCAGCTTAGCCGAGGGAAAACTGTTTTTT
CASSLAEGKLFF
>TRBJ2-2|TRBV4-1|.|.
TGCGCCAGCAGCCAAAACCGGGACAACACCGGGGAGCTGTTTTTT
CASSQNRDNTGELFF
>TRBJ2-7|TRBV4-2|.|.
TGTGCCAGCAGCCACCTAAGCAGCTACGAGCAGTACTTC
CASSHLSSYEQYF
>TRBJ1-2|TRBV14|.|.
TGTGCCAGCAGCTACAGGAGTTCTAACTATGGCTACACCTTC
CASSYRSSNYGYTF
>TRBJ2-7|TRBV25-1|TRBD1|.
TGTGCCAGCGGACAGGTCACCCACGAGCAGTACTTC
CASGQVTHEQYF
>TRBJ1-2|TRBV11-2|.|.
TGTGCCAGCAGCTCCCGACCGACAGGAAATGGCTACACCTTC
CASSSRPTGNGYTF
>TRBJ1-2|TRBV12-5|.|.
TGTGCTAGTGCCCCCGGATACACCTTC
CASAPGYTF
>TRBJ2-1|TRBV19|TRBD2|.
TGTGCCAGTAGTGCCCGAGGCCTTGGCGGGAGCCACTCCTACAATGAGCAGTTCTTC
CASSARGLGGSHSYNEQFF
>TRBJ2-1|TRBV27|.|.
TGTGCCAGCAGTCAACCAGCGTGGAGGGCCTCGGATGAGCAGTTCTTC
CASSQPAWRASDEQFF
>TRBJ2-7|TRBV6-5|.|.
TGTGCCAGCAGTTTTGAGAGGGGATTTTACGAGCAGTACTTC
CASSFERGFYEQYF
>TRBJ2-7|TRBV10-3|TRBD2|.
TGTGCCACCAGACTAGCGGGAGGGCTATACGAGCAGTACTTC
CATRLAGGLYEQYF
>TRBJ1-5|TRBV6-5|TRBD1|.
TGTGCCTGTCATACCGGGACAGGGTATCAGCCCCAGCATTTT
CACHTGTGYQPQHF
>TRBJ2-2|TRBV6-5|.|.
TGTGCCAGCAGTAGAGGGTTTACCGGGGAGCTGTTTTTT
CASSRGFTGELFF
>TRBJ2-2|TRBV2|.|.
TGTGCCAGCAAACAGAGCACCGACACCGGGGAGCTGTTTTTT
CASKQSTDTGELFF
>TRBJ1-5|TRBV6-1|.|.
TGTGCCAGCAGTGAATTTTGGGGGAGCAATCAGCCCCAGCATTTT
CASSEFWGSNQPQHF
>TRBJ1-5|TRBV25-1|.|.
TGTGCCAGCGTGGGGAGGGGCCCCAATCAGCCCCAGCATTTT
CASVGRGPNQPQHF
>TRBJ1-1|TRBV6-5|.|.
TGTGCCAGCAGAGAGACAGGAATCACTGAAGCTTTCTTT
CASRETGITEAFF
>TRBJ1-5|TRBV10-2|.|.
TGCGCCAGCAGTGAGTCCGGGGTCAATCAGCCCCAGCATTTT
CASSESGVNQPQHF
>TRBJ1-1|TRBV11-2|.|.
TGTGCCAGCAGCTTAGAGAGGGTTAAGAACACTGAAGCTTTCTTT
CASSLERVKNTEAFF
>TRBJ2-7|TRBV7-9|TRBD2|.
TGTGCCAGCAGCCCAGGGACTAGATACGAGCAGTACTTC
CASSPGTRYEQYF
>TRBJ1-5|TRBV6-1|.|.
TGTGCCAGCAGGGAAGGTGGATTGGGGGCAGGTCAGCCCCAGCATTTT
CASREGGLGAGQPQHF
>TRBJ2-1|TRBV7-9|TRBD1|.
TGTGCCAGCAACCTGGGACAGGGGGTGGGAAATGAGCAGTTCTTC
CASNLGQGVGNEQFF
>TRBJ2-3|TRBV11-2|TRBD2|.
TGTGCCAGCAGCCTTAGCGGGAGTGCCCTAACTAGCACAGATACGCAGTATTTT
CASSLSGSALTSTDTQYF
>TRBJ1-1|TRBV2|.|.
TGTGCCAGCAGGGATATACAGGGGAACACTGAAGCTTTCTTT
CASRDIQGNTEAFF
>TRBJ2-3|TRBV7-3|.|.
TGTGCCAGCAGCTTAGAGAGCGTTCCAGATACGCAGTATTTT
CASSLESVPDTQYF
>TRBJ2-1|TRBV28|.|.
TGTGCCAGCAACCCCCTCTGGGTTTACGAGCAGTTCTTC
CASNPLWVYEQFF
>TRBJ2-2|TRBV12-5|TRBD1|.
TGTGCTAGTGGTTTGGTTCTTGGACAGGAGAACACCGGGGAGCTGTTTTTT
CASGLVLGQENTGELFF